This T cell receptor beta chain was obtained from a study of T cells in localized non-small cell lung cancer. This table comes from immunoSEQ multiplex PCR, and its TCRdb copy is limited to in-frame clones, with some not included. The sample holds about 59,000 clones, 70% to 90% seen once. V was pared by 4 bases and J by 9 bases, with 10 bases between. Germline CDR1 is GTSNPN and CDR2 is SVGIG (reference sequence). This CDR3 is built from 11 residues. The sequence came from a man between 40 and 70 years old with stage I squamous cell lung carcinoma. The sequencing used peripheral blood, collected before any cancer treatment. The V and J genes are TRBV30 and TRBJ2-1; the D gene is possibly TRBD1 (5 bases). Here the CDR3 DNA reads TGTGCCTGGAATAGGGGCGGTGAGCAGTTCTTC. Translating gives CAWNRGGEQFF.